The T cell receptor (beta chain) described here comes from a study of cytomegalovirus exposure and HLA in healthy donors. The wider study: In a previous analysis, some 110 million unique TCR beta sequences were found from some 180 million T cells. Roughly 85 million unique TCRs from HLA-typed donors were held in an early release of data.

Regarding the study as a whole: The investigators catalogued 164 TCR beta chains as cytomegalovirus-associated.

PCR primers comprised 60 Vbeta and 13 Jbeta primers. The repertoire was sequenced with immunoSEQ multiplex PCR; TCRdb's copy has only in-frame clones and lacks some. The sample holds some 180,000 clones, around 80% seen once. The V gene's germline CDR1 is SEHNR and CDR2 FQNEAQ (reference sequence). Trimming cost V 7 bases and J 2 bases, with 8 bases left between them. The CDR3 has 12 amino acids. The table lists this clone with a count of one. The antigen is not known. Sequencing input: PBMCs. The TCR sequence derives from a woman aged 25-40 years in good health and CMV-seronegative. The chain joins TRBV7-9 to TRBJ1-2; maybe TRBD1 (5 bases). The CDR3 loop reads CASTGQNYGYTF. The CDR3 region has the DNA TGTGCCAGCACAGGGCAGAACTATGGCTACACCTTC.